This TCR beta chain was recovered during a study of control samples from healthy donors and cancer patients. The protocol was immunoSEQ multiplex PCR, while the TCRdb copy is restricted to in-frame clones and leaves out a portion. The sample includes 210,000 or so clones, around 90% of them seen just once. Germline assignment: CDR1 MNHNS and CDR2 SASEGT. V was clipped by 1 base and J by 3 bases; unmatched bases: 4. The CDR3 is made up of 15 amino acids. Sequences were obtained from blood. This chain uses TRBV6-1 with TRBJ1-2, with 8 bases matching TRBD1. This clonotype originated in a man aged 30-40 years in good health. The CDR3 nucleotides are TGTGCCAGCAGTGAAGGGCGGACAGGGCACTATGGCTACACCTTC. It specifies CASSEGRTGHYGYTF.